The subject of this entry is one T cell receptor beta chain. Its recognized antigen is unknown. Qualities for individual bases were not recorded, and no much larger clone is one base off. This specimen belongs to a study of early stage breast cancer tumors (dated by TCRdb to the late 2010s). Concerning the study at large: Of the approximately 15 invasive breast tumors, twelve were found to be estrogen receptor-positive, progesterone receptor-positive and HER2-negative. About 65% of the 12 ER+/PR+/HER2- tumors were invasive ductal carcinomas, while the other four were invasive lobular carcinomas. The average read coverage per sample was approximately 10-fold. Across all samples, 2.5 million to 3 million templates representing 1.2 million or so unique clonotypes were detected. What the work shows at the level of the full study, not this receptor alone: Enriched TCRB sequences shared across patients were mostly commonly generated sequences, unlikely to play an important role in the tumor microenvironment. Chain pairing and functional markers such as CD4, CD8 and FOXP3 were missed by bulk genomic DNA sequencing of unsorted cells. Compared with adjacent normal breast tissue, tumors had higher clonality and 2 to 3-fold greater T cell density. Analysis by tumor subtype was prevented by the small cohort size. Repertoires from blood and normal breast were more alike than repertoires from blood and tumor, and in about 90% of the 16 patients, comparing each tissue with blood separated tumor from normal.

Two independent genomic DNA replicates were amplified for each sample, with approximately 0.5 ug used for blood and about 1.5 ug for tumor or normal breast. TCRB sequencing of genomic DNA was carried out with the ImmunoSeq Intro kit according to the manufacturer's instructions. Multiplex PCR was run for 25 to 35 cycles using proprietary primers and spike-in control sequences for absolute quantification. An 87-bp fragment spanning the CDR3 and flanking V and J genes was sequenced with single-end 150-bp reads. Seven samples, each with two replicates, were multiplexed per lane of an Illumina MiSeq using version 3.0 chemistry. In the paper's pipeline: The vendor's proprietary pipeline processed the raw data and merged both replicates into a single result for each sample. Productive rearrangements sharing the V-gene family, CDR3 amino acid sequence and J-gene segment were defined as clonotypes. Clonality was computed as 1 minus the normalized Shannon entropy (Pielou evenness) of TCRB abundances. T cell density was estimated by dividing total templates by the number of input cells inferred from the DNA input amount. Total repertoire diversity and clonality were estimated with Recon using default parameters. Clonotypes with over 0.1% abundance in tumor and at least 32-fold higher abundance in tumor than in normal breast were defined as tumor-enriched. The clones in this table, taken by TCRdb from immuneACCESS, are in-frame only. Not every clone is retained; where verified, under half of the shortfall comes from an unresolved V gene, and the cause of the rest is unknown. V, J and clone size were drawn from that table, and D and trimming were deduced from the DNA. In this sample the table shows 70,000 or so clones, 75% to 90% of which occur a single time. About 4.4% of the sample comes from the top ten.

The study profiled bulk TCR beta-chain repertoires in matched peripheral blood, tumor and adjacent normal breast tissue taken from some 17 patients with early-stage breast cancer. Before surgery, about 4.5-10 mL of whole blood was collected in EDTA tubes and processed within 2 hours. Ficoll-Paque centrifugation in SepMate-50 tubes was used to isolate peripheral blood mononuclear cells. For storage in liquid nitrogen, PBMCs were cryopreserved as aliquots of roughly 1.8 to 4 million cells in roughly 90% FBS with around 10% DMSO. The Qiagen AllPrep DNA/RNA Mini kit was used for genomic DNA extraction. Sample: blood. This clonotype originated in a person aged 35 to 50 with breast cancer.

CDR3 protein: CASASGNSGANVLTF. The nucleotide sequence reads as follows: TGTGCCAGCGCTAGCGGCAACTCTGGGGCCAACGTCCTGACTTTC. This receptor chain uses TRBV7-3 and TRBJ2-6; TRBD2 matches 7 bases in the middle. The CDR3 contains 15 residues, cysteine and phenylalanine counted. Kept here is only the CDR3 DNA, which spans 45 bases and is read in frame from base 1. The germline V gene gives CDR1 as SGHTA and CDR2 as FQGTGA. V trim: 8 bases; J trim: 0 bases; unmatched bases: 4.